The 10 T cell receptor beta chains in this list originate from one sample, sequenced in a study of blood T cell repertoires in COVID-19. Assay used: immunoSEQ multiplex PCR; TCRdb lists only in-frame clones, some missing. Of roughly 330,000 clones listed, around 88% were seen once; the top ten hold approximately 1.5%. Sequencing was done on a sample of peripheral blood. The receptor source for this set is a woman between 45 and 60 years old with acute or convalescent COVID-19.

This clone was observed once. The chain couples TRBV7-2 to TRBJ2-1, with 10 bases fitting TRBD2. CDR1 is SGHTA, CDR2 FQGNSA, per germline. V lost 1 base, J lost 6 bases, and 3 bases stayed unmatched. This CDR3 is built from 15 residues. This CDR3 reads CASSLVRTSGNEQFF. The CDR3 DNA reads TGTGCCAGCAGCTTAGTTCGGACTAGCGGCAATGAGCAGTTCTTC.

The V and J genes are TRBV19 and TRBJ1-1, with TRBD1 as a possible D gene (6 bases). The germline gives CDR1 LNHDA, CDR2 SQIVND (reference sequence). The V gene lost 5 bases and the J gene lost 6 bases, with 19 bases spanning the gap. This CDR3 comprises 15 residues. In DNA, the CDR3 is TGTGCCAGTAGTGCAAGGGACACGGGAATCTCTGAAGCTTTCTTT. Its protein is CASSARDTGISEAFF.

The chain employs TRBV4-1 and TRBJ1-5, with 7 bases matching TRBD1. Germline loops: CDR1 MGHRA, CDR2 YSYEKL. CDR3 length equals 15 residues. The ends lost 1 base at V and 9 bases at J; junction bases unmatched: 9. CDR3 in amino acids: CASSQVGQGVRPQHF. The CDR3 DNA reads TGCGCCAGCAGCCAAGTTGGCCAGGGGGTTCGGCCCCAGCATTTT.

This clone was picked up a small number of times. This chain joins TRBV19 and TRBJ1-6; maybe TRBD1 (6 bases). The length of the CDR3 is 14 residues. Germline V gives CDR1 LNHDA, CDR2 SQIVND (reference sequence). The V end lost 5 bases, the J end lost 9 bases, and 14 bases lay between the germline ends. The CDR3 DNA is TGTGCCAGTAGTGCAGGGGAAGGAGCTTCACCCCTCCACTTT. Translated, it gives CASSAGEGASPLHF.

V is TRBV7-2 and J is TRBJ2-7; no definite D call. CDR1 SGHTA and CDR2 FQGNSA come from the germline V gene. Trimming stripped 5 bases from V and 3 bases from J, with 5 bases between. There are 11 residues in the CDR3. CDR3 sequence: CASSKSYEQYF. DNA of the CDR3: TGTGCCAGCAGCAAGAGCTACGAGCAGTACTTC.

In its sample, this clone was seen once. The J gene is TRBJ2-7, the V gene TRBV28; D is undetermined. CDR3 length equals 12 residues. Germline loops: CDR1 MDHEN, CDR2 SYDVKM. The V and J ends lost 5 bases and 4 bases respectively, with 9 bases between them. CDR3 amino acids: CASSPPRYEQYF. The CDR3 bases are TGTGCCAGCAGTCCTCCTAGGTACGAGCAGTACTTC.

This clone appeared a single time. The V gene is TRBV28, the J gene TRBJ1-5; D gene unclear. V lost 8 bases, J lost 6 bases, and 8 bases lay in between. This CDR3 has 11 residues. Germline CDR1 MDHEN, CDR2 SYDVKM. The CDR3 is CASAGRQPQHF. DNA of the CDR3: TGTGCCAGCGCGGGTCGTCAGCCCCAGCATTTT.

V gene TRBV10-1 combines with J gene TRBJ2-1; 10 positions match TRBD2. Germline CDR1 is WNHNN and CDR2 is SYGVQD (reference sequence). There are 17 residues in the CDR3. V shed 2 bases, J shed 7 bases, and the junction held 11 bases outside the gene matches. CDR3 residues: CASSEAPSGSRGNEQFF. The CDR3 DNA sequence: TGCGCCAGCAGTGAGGCTCCTAGCGGGAGCCGGGGTAATGAGCAGTTCTTC.

V gene TRBV11-2 combines with J gene TRBJ1-5, with D perhaps TRBD1 (6 bases). Germline lookup yields CDR1 SGHAT and CDR2 FQNNGV. Trimming cost V 0 bases and J 0 bases, with 9 bases left between them. This CDR3 has 16 amino acids. In DNA, the CDR3 is TGTGCCAGCAGCTTAGATGGACAGTATAGCAATCAGCCCCAGCATTTT. It encodes CASSLDGQYSNQPQHF.

The chain is built from TRBV7-3 and TRBJ1-1; 9 bases line up with TRBD1. Germline V lookup: CDR1 SGHTA, CDR2 FQGTGA. Trimming at V came to 5 bases and at J to 1 base, leaving 5 bases not matched to a gene. This CDR3 comprises 15 residues. The CDR3, as DNA: TGTGCCAGCAGCCCCGCGGGACAGGGGAACACTGAAGCTTTCTTT. Translating it yields CASSPAGQGNTEAFF.